This entry features one T cell receptor beta chain sequence. The data stem from a study of blood T cell repertoires in COVID-19. Study-wide context: The United States, Italy and Spain were the sources of the acute and convalescent COVID-19 samples.

Clones were read by immunoSEQ multiplex PCR, and TCRdb kept only the in-frame ones, dropping some. Among about 360,000 clones listed, 85% to 90% were seen once. The CDR3 totals 13 residues. CDR1 SNHLY and CDR2 FYNNEI come from the germline V gene. Trimming took 5 bases from V and 6 from J, leaving 13 bases between them. The sequence derives from a human donor in a cohort sampled during active COVID-19. The rearrangement uses TRBV2 and TRBJ1-2; no clear D. Sequencing input: peripheral blood. The chain's CDR3 is CASSIGRADGYTF. For the CDR3, the DNA is TGTGCCAGCAGTATCGGGAGGGCTGATGGCTACACCTTC.